The 15 T cell receptor beta chains reported below all come from one sample, sequenced in a study of CD8+ T cells in alopecia areata. Treatment of the sample: oral pan-JAK inhibitor, 5-10 mg twice daily. Isolated RNA was reverse transcribed into cDNA used as the sequencing template. Produced via immunoSEQ multiplex PCR; TCRdb's table is partial and in-frame only. The table includes 100,000 to 130,000 clones, 84% detected once. Material: CD8+ T cells sorted from blood, obtained at week 24, from a patient treated with tofacitinib. All receptors derive from a human donor with alopecia areata.

The sample holds one count of this clone. The chain recombines TRBV12-5 with TRBJ2-1, with 15 bases lining up with TRBD2. CDR3 length: 21 amino acids. The V gene's germline CDR1 is LGHNT and CDR2 FRNRAP. Trimming removed 3 bases from V and 0 bases from J; junction bases left unmatched: 12. The chain's CDR3 is CASGFDPGLAGGNSSYNEQFF. Here the CDR3 DNA reads TGTGCTAGTGGTTTCGACCCTGGACTAGCGGGGGGGAATAGCTCCTACAATGAGCAGTTCTTC.

The chain couples TRBV5-1 to TRBJ2-7; the D gene is possibly TRBD1 (5 bases). V lost 5 bases to trimming and J lost 7 bases, with 13 bases between them. Germline CDR1 SGHRS, CDR2 YFSETQ. The CDR3 runs 12 residues. DNA of the CDR3: TGCGCCAGCAGGGGTGGGGCGGAGGAGCAGTACTTC. Translating gives CASRGGAEEQYF.

The rearrangement joins TRBV19 to TRBJ2-5, with 8 bases matching TRBD1. The germline V gene encodes CDR1 LNHDA and CDR2 SQIVND (reference sequence). The CDR3 spans 13 residues. V lost 5 bases and J lost 5; bases outside the gene matches: 4. CDR3 nucleotide sequence: TGTGCCAGTAGTCCCCACAGGGGGGAGACCCAGTACTTC. Amino acid sequence: CASSPHRGETQYF.

This chain links TRBV7-9 with TRBJ2-7; D remains unclear. Germline CDR1 is SEHNR and CDR2 is FQNEAQ (reference sequence). The V and J ends lost 5 bases and 2 bases respectively, with 7 bases between them. This CDR3 has 12 residues. The CDR3 loop reads CASSPSPYEQYF. CDR3 bases: TGTGCCAGCAGCCCATCCCCCTACGAGCAGTACTTC. Looking up the rest from reference TRBV7-9 and TRBJ2-7 gives the full variable domain: DTGVSQNPRHKITKRGQNVTFRCDPISEHNRLYWYRQTLGQGPEFLTYFQNEAQLEKSRLLSDRFSAERPKGSFSTLEIQRTEQGDSAMYLCASSPSPYEQYFGPGTRLTVT.

V is TRBV30 and J is TRBJ2-7, with unresolved D. From germline, CDR1 is GTSNPN and CDR2 SVGIG (reference sequence). The V end lost 5 bases, the J end lost 3 bases, and 14 bases lay between the germline ends. The CDR3 covers 13 residues. The CDR3 nucleotides are TGTGCCTGGTCGGGTGGGAATGACTACGAGCAGTACTTC. It translates to CAWSGGNDYEQYF.

This chain connects TRBV30 to TRBJ2-3, with D maybe TRBD2 (5 bases). In germline, CDR1 is GTSNPN, CDR2 SVGIG (reference sequence). V was pared by 7 bases and J by 0 bases, with 8 bases between. The CDR3 has 12 amino acids. CDR3 nucleotide sequence: TGTGCCTCCGAGGGAAGCACAGATACGCAGTATTTT. Translation: CASEGSTDTQYF.

V and J are TRBV5-5 and TRBJ2-3; TRBD2 is a possible D gene (5 bases). Trimming took off 3 bases at V and 1 base at J, with 12 bases between the two ends. CDR3 length: 15 amino acids. Germline CDR1 is SGHKS and CDR2 is YYEKEE (reference sequence). The chain's CDR3 is CASSSAGWGTDTQYF. The CDR3 coding sequence is TGTGCCAGCAGCTCGGCGGGTTGGGGCACAGATACGCAGTATTTT.

About this clone: The final CDR3 position lacks the conserved phenylalanine or tryptophan, pointing to a likely read error. V is TRBV6-5 and J is TRBJ1-2; maybe TRBD1 (5 bases). Trimming removed 6 bases at V and 8 bases at J, with 22 bases between. The length of the CDR3 is 15 residues. Germline loops: CDR1 MNHEY, CDR2 SVGAGI. CDR3 loop: CASSPLPRDQRGYTS. The CDR3 region has the DNA TGTGCCAGCAGCCCGCTCCCCAGGGACCAGCGGGGCTACACCTCC.

The chain links TRBV7-2 to TRBJ2-7, with 7 bases aligning to TRBD1. Germline lookup yields CDR1 SGHTA and CDR2 FQGNSA. Trimming cost V 3 bases and J 2 bases; bases outside gene matches: 4. This CDR3 contains 14 residues. The CDR3 region has the DNA TGTGCCAGCAGCTTGTGGACAGGTGCCTACGAGCAGTACTTC. Translated: CASSLWTGAYEQYF.

The chain joins TRBV2 to TRBJ1-2; D is perhaps TRBD1 (6 bases). CDR1 and CDR2 from the germline V gene are SNHLY and FYNNEI. This CDR3 has 14 residues. Trimming removed 3 bases from V and 8 bases from J, with 16 bases in between. The CDR3 region is CASSEGAGVVGYTF. Written as DNA, the CDR3 is TGTGCCAGCAGTGAGGGAGCAGGGGTGGTCGGCTACACCTTC.

The chain employs TRBV6-1 and TRBJ2-7, with D possibly matching TRBD2 (6 bases). Per the germline V gene, CDR1 is MNHNS and CDR2 is SASEGT. The CDR3 is made up of 13 amino acids. With 5 bases removed from V and 3 bases from J, the gap between germline ends came to 11 bases. The CDR3 sequence: CASSLGLLYEQYF. The CDR3 DNA follows: TGTGCCAGCAGTTTGGGACTGCTCTACGAGCAGTACTTC.

CDR3 DNA sequence: TGTGCCAGCAGTTTAACGGGGGGACCCGAGCAGTACTTC. It translates to CASSLTGGPEQYF. The J gene is TRBJ2-7, the V gene TRBV27, with 7 positions matching TRBD2. Losses at the gene ends were 2 bases for V and 6 bases for J; bases not matched to a gene: 4. There are 13 residues in the CDR3. The V gene's germline CDR1 is MNHEY and CDR2 SMNVEV (reference sequence).

This clone was picked up a small number of times. The V and J genes are TRBV4-1 and TRBJ2-1; D remains ambiguous. CDR1 is MGHRA and CDR2 is YSYEKL in the germline V gene. V dropped 2 bases and J dropped 3 bases, with 8 bases sitting between them. The CDR3 runs 14 residues. The CDR3 DNA sequence: TGCGCCAGCAGCCAAATTGGGGTCTACAATGAGCAGTTCTTC. This encodes CASSQIGVYNEQFF.

The chain carries TRBV5-1 and TRBJ2-1, with 11 bases identical to TRBD2. The CDR3 totals 16 residues. The germline V gene encodes CDR1 SGHRS and CDR2 YFSETQ. Trimming removed 3 bases from V and 3 bases from J; junction bases left unmatched: 5. The CDR3 here is CASSSTSGGIYNEQFF. The CDR3, as DNA: TGCGCCAGCAGCTCCACTAGCGGGGGAATCTACAATGAGCAGTTCTTC.

In nucleotides, the CDR3 is TGTGCCAGCAGTTCCCCGGCACATGGTTATCAGCCCCAGCATTTT. Amino acid sequence: CASSSPAHGYQPQHF. The J gene is TRBJ1-5, the V gene TRBV28; D is unresolved. The CDR3 loop spans 15 amino acids. V was shortened by 4 bases and J by 5 bases, with 15 bases between the two germline ends. Germline CDR1 is MDHEN and CDR2 is SYDVKM.